One sample yielded the 25 T cell receptor beta chains listed below, sequenced in a study of blood T cell repertoires in COVID-19. Here immunoSEQ multiplex PCR was the method, and the copy in TCRdb shows in-frame clones only, minus some. The table shows 200,000 to 300,000 clones, with around four fifths occurring only once. The specimen sequenced was peripheral blood. The receptors derive from a woman aged 60-75 years with active or convalescent COVID-19.

This clone turned up a few times. The chain uses TRBV21-1 and TRBJ2-7; the table gives TRBD1 as D, unverified against the DNA. TRBV21-1 is a documented pseudogene. The CDR3 contains 16 residues. In nucleotides, the CDR3 is TGTGCCAGCAGCCCAGTGACAGGTACCATCTCCTACGAGCAGTACGTC. The encoded protein is CASSPVTGTISYEQYV.

The rearrangement uses TRBV4-2 and TRBJ2-5; D is uncertain. V was trimmed by 0 bases and J by 2 bases, leaving 4 bases between them. Germline V gives CDR1 LGHNA, CDR2 YNFKEQ. The CDR3 runs to 13 residues. The CDR3 DNA reads TGTGCCAGCAGCCAAGACAGACAAGAGACCCAGTACTTC. This translates into CASSQDRQETQYF.

V and J are TRBV12-3 or TRBV12-4 and TRBJ1-1; TRBD1 might be the D (5 bases). The CDR3 has 12 amino acids. V lost 6 bases and J lost 7, with 12 bases in between. The CDR3 region is CASRDNGNEAFF. For the CDR3, the DNA is TGTGCCAGCAGGGACAATGGGAATGAAGCTTTCTTT.

CDR3 bases: TGTGCCAGCAGCCAAGATGTCAGGAGCACAGATACGCAGTATTTT. This encodes CASSQDVRSTDTQYF. The V gene is TRBV3-1 (or the pseudogene TRBV3-2), the J gene TRBJ2-3; D remains ambiguous. From germline, CDR1 is LGHDT and CDR2 YNNKEL (reference sequence). The CDR3 is made up of 15 amino acids. V was trimmed by 0 bases and J by 0 bases, leaving 7 bases between them.

This rearrangement joins TRBV2 to TRBJ2-2; 9 positions agree with TRBD1. Losses at the gene ends were 2 bases for V and 5 bases for J; bases not matched to a gene: 6. The CDR3 length is 16 residues. Germline CDR1 and CDR2: SNHLY and FYNNEI. DNA of the CDR3: TGTGCCAGCAGTGAAACCGGGACAGGGATTACCGGGGAGCTGTTTTTT. This codes for CASSETGTGITGELFF.

The gene calls are TRBV2 and TRBJ2-3; D perhaps matches TRBD1 (5 bases). The V and J ends lost 3 bases and 4 bases respectively, with 11 bases between them. Germline values: CDR1 SNHLY, CDR2 FYNNEI. The CDR3 contains 14 residues. DNA for the CDR3: TGTGCCAGCAGTGACCAGTCAGGGCCAGATACGCAGTATTTT. Amino acids: CASSDQSGPDTQYF.

The J gene is TRBJ1-2, the V gene TRBV29-1; unclear D gene. Deletions cut 4 bases from V and 0 bases from J, with 9 bases between. CDR3 length equals 13 residues. Germline assignment: CDR1 SQVTM and CDR2 ANQGSEA. CDR3 nucleotides: TGCAGCGTTGGTACAACCGCTAACTATGGCTACACCTTC. Its protein product is CSVGTTANYGYTF.

The rearrangement links TRBV4-1 to TRBJ2-2, with 7 bases lining up with TRBD2. This CDR3 has 14 amino acids. Unmatched junction bases numbered 2, after V lost 1 base and J lost 6 bases. Germline V gene lookup returns CDR1 MGHRA and CDR2 YSYEKL. CDR3 sequence (DNA): TGCGCCAGCAGCCAAGGGCTAGCGGCCGGGGAGCTGTTTTTT. This encodes CASSQGLAAGELFF.

The V gene is TRBV6-2 or TRBV6-3, the J gene TRBJ2-2; 7 positions match TRBD1. Germline-derived CDR1 and CDR2 are MNHEY and SVGEGT. Trimming at V came to 2 bases and at J to 6 bases, leaving 3 bases not matched to a gene. The CDR3 runs to 14 residues. CDR3 residues: CASSYRQGAGELFF. The CDR3 region has the DNA TGTGCCAGCAGTTACCGACAGGGTGCCGGGGAGCTGTTTTTT.

The chain is built from TRBV9 and TRBJ2-1, with 8 bases that match TRBD2. J lost 6 bases, V lost 3 bases, and 5 bases had no gene match. Germline V CDR1 and CDR2: SGDLS, YYNGEE. The CDR3 has 14 amino acids. CDR3 in DNA: TGTGCCAGCAGCGCAGGACTAGCCGTCAATGAGCAGTTCTTC. It encodes CASSAGLAVNEQFF.

V usage is TRBV29-1 and J usage is TRBJ1-2, with 7 bases lining up with TRBD1. Germline CDR1 reads SQVTM; CDR2 reads ANQGSEA. CDR3 length equals 12 residues. V lost 4 bases to trimming and J lost 6 bases; unmatched junction nucleotides: 5. CDR3 sequence: CSVGDSLHGYTF. The CDR3 DNA sequence: TGCAGCGTTGGGGACAGTTTACATGGCTACACCTTC. Together with reference TRBV29-1 and TRBJ1-2, the CDR3 gives the full variable domain: SAVISQKPSRDICQRGTSLTIQCQVDSQVTMMFWYRQQPGQSLTLIATANQGSEATYESGFVIDKFPISRPNLTFSTLTVSNMSPEDSSIYLCSVGDSLHGYTFGSGTRLTVV.

V usage is TRBV30 and J usage is TRBJ2-1; D gene unclear. V lost 1 base, J lost 7 bases, and 5 bases lay in between. Germline CDR1 is GTSNPN and CDR2 is SVGIG (reference sequence). This CDR3 spans 11 amino acids. In DNA, the CDR3 is TGTGCCTGGAGTGGGGCAAATGAGCAGTTCTTC. This translates into CAWSGANEQFF.

The CDR3 nucleotides read TGTGCCAGCAGTAACCGACAGGACTATAATTCACCCCTCCACTTT. This codes for CASSNRQDYNSPLHF. This chain links TRBV25-1 with TRBJ1-6; a possible D gene is TRBD1 (6 bases). From germline, CDR1 is MGHDK and CDR2 SYGVNS. With 5 bases removed from V and 3 bases from J, the gap between germline ends came to 11 bases. This CDR3 spans 15 amino acids.

The chain carries TRBV9 and TRBJ2-1, with 9 bases matching TRBD2. The CDR3 totals 13 residues. In germline, CDR1 is SGDLS, CDR2 YYNGEE. After removal of 1 base from V and 9 bases from J, the junction contained 2 bases not matched to a gene. CDR3 region: CASSVMREGEQFF. CDR3 DNA sequence: TGTGCCAGCAGCGTAATGCGGGAGGGTGAGCAGTTCTTC.

This clone has just a few counts. This chain links TRBV2 with TRBJ2-1; tentative D call: TRBD2 (6 bases). The germline V gene encodes CDR1 SNHLY and CDR2 FYNNEI. This CDR3 region has 17 residues. V was pared by 8 bases and J by 0 bases, with 20 bases between. In DNA form, the CDR3 reads TGTGCCAGCTCGACTTCGATAGCGGATAGCTCCTACAATGAGCAGTTCTTC. Translation gives CASSTSIADSSYNEQFF.

V is TRBV27 and J is TRBJ1-2, with a tentative D call TRBD1 (5 bases). Germline V gene lookup returns CDR1 MNHEY and CDR2 SMNVEV (reference sequence). The CDR3 has 14 residues. The V and J ends lost 5 bases and 7 bases respectively, with 17 bases between them. The CDR3 loop is CASSPPGRGSGYTF. CDR3 bases: TGTGCCAGCAGTCCACCGGGGAGGGGTAGTGGCTACACCTTC.

This clone appeared once. This chain connects TRBV5-1 to TRBJ2-2; tentative D call: TRBD2 (5 bases). The CDR3 is 14 amino acids. CDR1 SGHRS and CDR2 YFSETQ come from the germline V gene. The V gene lost 1 base and the J gene lost 7 bases, with 11 bases spanning the gap. CDR3 residues: CASSLSVEGGELFF. DNA of the CDR3: TGCGCCAGCAGCTTGAGCGTTGAGGGCGGGGAGCTGTTTTTT.

This rearrangement joins TRBV6-5 to TRBJ2-2, with 9 bases aligning to TRBD2. CDR3 length equals 14 residues. V was clipped by 3 bases and J by 8 bases; unmatched bases: 4. The V gene's germline CDR1 is MNHEY and CDR2 SVGAGI. The DNA for the CDR3 is TGTGCCAGCAGTTATGGTGCGGGAGGGGGGGAGCTGTTTTTT. This gives the protein CASSYGAGGGELFF.

The chain recombines TRBV29-1 with TRBJ2-1, with TRBD1 matching 9 bases. CDR3 length equals 17 residues. The V gene end was trimmed by 8 bases and the J gene end by 5 bases; junction bases not matched to a gene: 19. In germline, CDR1 is SQVTM, CDR2 ANQGSEA. The CDR3 nucleotides are TGCAGCCACCCTGTGCTCACAGGGGGCTTGAGCGACAATGAGCAGTTCTTC. Encoded protein: CSHPVLTGGLSDNEQFF.

The gene calls are TRBV24-1 and TRBJ2-5, with TRBD1 matching 9 bases. CDR3 size: 16 residues. Germline V gives CDR1 KGHDR, CDR2 SFDVKD. J gave up 4 bases and V 3 bases, and 8 bases lay outside the gene matches. The CDR3 DNA sequence: TGTGCCACCAGTGATCCTCCGGGACAGGGTCCAGAGACCCAGTACTTC. It codes for CATSDPPGQGPETQYF.

The chain uses TRBV19 and TRBJ1-2; D remains unclear. The CDR3 has 15 amino acids. Trimming took off 7 bases at V and 3 bases at J, with 18 bases between the two ends. The germline CDR1 and CDR2 sequences are LNHDA and SQIVND (reference sequence). This CDR3 is CASTPEQEGYYGYTF. The DNA of the CDR3 is TGTGCCAGTACCCCCGAGCAGGAGGGCTACTATGGCTACACCTTC.

This rearrangement joins TRBV19 to TRBJ2-7, with 10 bases that match TRBD2. With 5 bases clipped from V and 3 bases from J, the junction kept 4 bases outside the gene matches. From germline, CDR1 is LNHDA and CDR2 SQIVND (reference sequence). The CDR3 spans 14 residues. The CDR3 nucleotides read TGTGCCAGTAGTTCTAGCGGGAGACACTACGAGCAGTACTTC. The encoded protein is CASSSSGRHYEQYF.

The V gene is TRBV27, the J gene TRBJ1-2, with 7 positions matching TRBD1. Germline V gives CDR1 MNHEY, CDR2 SMNVEV (reference sequence). The CDR3 contains 14 residues. Trimming took 3 bases from V and 6 from J; bases not matched to a gene: 7. The CDR3 sequence is CASSFVGTAHGYTF. The DNA for the CDR3 is TGTGCCAGCAGTTTTGTCGGGACAGCCCATGGCTACACCTTC.

The chain uses TRBV7-6 and TRBJ2-1; TRBD2 aligns across 8 bases. V was clipped by 4 bases and J by 4 bases; unmatched bases: 6. The CDR3 length is 15 residues. Germline CDR1 and CDR2: SGHVS and FNYEAQ. The CDR3 loop reads CASSSVAGSYNEQFF. The CDR3 DNA is TGTGCCAGCAGCTCAGTAGCGGGATCGTACAATGAGCAGTTCTTC.

The J gene is TRBJ2-7, the V gene TRBV13; TRBD2 matches 9 bases. V trimming: 6 bases; J trimming: 4 bases; junction bases outside the gene matches: 4. The CDR3 spans 13 residues. The germline V gene has CDR1 PRHDT and CDR2 FYEKMQ (reference sequence). The CDR3 spells CASRRGGRYEQYV. CDR3 DNA sequence: TGTGCCAGCAGGCGGGGGGGCCGATACGAGCAGTACGTC.